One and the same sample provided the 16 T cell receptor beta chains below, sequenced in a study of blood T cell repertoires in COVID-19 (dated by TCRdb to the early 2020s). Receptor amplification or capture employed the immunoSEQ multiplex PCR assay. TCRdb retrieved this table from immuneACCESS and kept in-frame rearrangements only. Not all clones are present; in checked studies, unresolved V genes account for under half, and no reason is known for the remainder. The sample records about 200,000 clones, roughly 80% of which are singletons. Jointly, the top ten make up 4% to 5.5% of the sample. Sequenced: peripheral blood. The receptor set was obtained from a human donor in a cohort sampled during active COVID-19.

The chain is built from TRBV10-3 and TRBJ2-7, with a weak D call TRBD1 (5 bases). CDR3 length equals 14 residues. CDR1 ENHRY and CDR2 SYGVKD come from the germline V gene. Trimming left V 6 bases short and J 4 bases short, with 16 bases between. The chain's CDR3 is CAISEHAREYEQYF. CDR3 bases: TGTGCCATCAGCGAACACGCCAGGGAATACGAGCAGTACTTC.

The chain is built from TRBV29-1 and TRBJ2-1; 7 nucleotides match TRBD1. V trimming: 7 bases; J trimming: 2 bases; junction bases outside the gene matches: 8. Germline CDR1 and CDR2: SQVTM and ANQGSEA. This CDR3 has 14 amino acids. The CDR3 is CSATTGAAYNEQFF. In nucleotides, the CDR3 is TGCAGCGCCACAACAGGGGCCGCCTACAATGAGCAGTTCTTC.

This CDR3 is CASSSRTSGGNKNIQYF. The DNA of the CDR3 is TGTGCCAGCAGCTCCCGGACTAGCGGGGGGAATAAAAACATTCAGTACTTC. The V call is TRBV7-2, the J call TRBJ2-4; 14 bases map to TRBD2. Germline V gene sequence: CDR1 SGHTA, CDR2 FQGNSA. CDR3 length: 17 residues. J lost 4 bases, V lost 4 bases, and 6 bases had no gene match.

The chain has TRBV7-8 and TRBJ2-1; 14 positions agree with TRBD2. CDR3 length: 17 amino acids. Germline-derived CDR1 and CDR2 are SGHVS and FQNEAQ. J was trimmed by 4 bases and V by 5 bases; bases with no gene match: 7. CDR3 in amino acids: CASSPRLAGGPYNEQFF. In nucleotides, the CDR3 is TGTGCCAGCAGCCCCAGACTAGCGGGAGGGCCATACAATGAGCAGTTCTTC.

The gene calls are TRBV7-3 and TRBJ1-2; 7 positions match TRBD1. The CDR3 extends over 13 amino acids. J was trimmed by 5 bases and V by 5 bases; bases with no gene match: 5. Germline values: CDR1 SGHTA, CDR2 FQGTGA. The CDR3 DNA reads TGTGCCAGCAGCGACAGGGTAGCTTATGGCTACACCTTC. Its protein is CASSDRVAYGYTF.

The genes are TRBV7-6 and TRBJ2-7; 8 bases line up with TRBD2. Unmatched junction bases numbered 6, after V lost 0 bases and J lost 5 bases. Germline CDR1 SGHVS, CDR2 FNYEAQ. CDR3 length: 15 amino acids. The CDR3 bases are TGTGCCAGCAGCTTAGCTCTAGCGGGCACTCACGAGCAGTACTTC. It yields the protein CASSLALAGTHEQYF.

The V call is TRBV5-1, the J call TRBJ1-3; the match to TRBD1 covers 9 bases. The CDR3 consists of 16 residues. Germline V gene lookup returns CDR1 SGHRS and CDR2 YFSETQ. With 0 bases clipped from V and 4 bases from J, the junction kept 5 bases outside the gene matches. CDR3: CASSLVGTGYGNTIYF. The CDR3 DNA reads TGCGCCAGCAGCTTGGTAGGGACAGGGTACGGAAACACCATATATTTT.

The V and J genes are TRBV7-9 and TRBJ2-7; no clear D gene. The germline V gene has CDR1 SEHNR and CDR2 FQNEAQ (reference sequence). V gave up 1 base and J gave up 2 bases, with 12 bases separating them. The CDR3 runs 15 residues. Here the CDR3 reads CASSLVPVIPYEQYF. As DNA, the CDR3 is TGTGCCAGCAGCTTAGTGCCAGTTATACCCTACGAGCAGTACTTC. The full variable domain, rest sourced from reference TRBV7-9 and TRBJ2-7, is DTGVSQNPRHKITKRGQNVTFRCDPISEHNRLYWYRQTLGQGPEFLTYFQNEAQLEKSRLLSDRFSAERPKGSFSTLEIQRTEQGDSAMYLCASSLVPVIPYEQYFGPGTRLTVT.

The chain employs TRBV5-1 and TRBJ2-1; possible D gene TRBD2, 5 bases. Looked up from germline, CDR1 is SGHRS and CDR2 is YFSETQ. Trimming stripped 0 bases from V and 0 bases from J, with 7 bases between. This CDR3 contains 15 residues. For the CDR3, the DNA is TGCGCCAGCAGCTTGGGGGGAGTCTCCTACAATGAGCAGTTCTTC. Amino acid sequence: CASSLGGVSYNEQFF.

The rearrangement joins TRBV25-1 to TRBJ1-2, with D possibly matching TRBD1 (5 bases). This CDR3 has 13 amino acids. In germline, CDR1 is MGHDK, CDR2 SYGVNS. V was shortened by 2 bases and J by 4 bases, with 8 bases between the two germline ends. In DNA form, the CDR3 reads TGTGCCAGCAGTGAAGGGGGGTTCTATGGCTACACCTTC. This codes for CASSEGGFYGYTF.

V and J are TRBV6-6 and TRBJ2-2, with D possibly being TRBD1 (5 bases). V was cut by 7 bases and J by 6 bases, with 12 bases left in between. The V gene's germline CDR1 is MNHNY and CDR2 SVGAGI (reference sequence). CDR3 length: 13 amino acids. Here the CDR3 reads CASKGRAAGELFF. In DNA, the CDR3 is TGTGCCAGCAAAGGCAGGGCTGCCGGGGAGCTGTTTTTT.

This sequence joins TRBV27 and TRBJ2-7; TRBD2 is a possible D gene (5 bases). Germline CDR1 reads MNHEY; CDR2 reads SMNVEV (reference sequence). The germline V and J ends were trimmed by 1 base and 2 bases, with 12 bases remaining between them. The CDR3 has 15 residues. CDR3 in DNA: TGTGCCAGCAGTTTATACGAGGGCTTACCCTACGAGCAGTACTTC. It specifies CASSLYEGLPYEQYF.

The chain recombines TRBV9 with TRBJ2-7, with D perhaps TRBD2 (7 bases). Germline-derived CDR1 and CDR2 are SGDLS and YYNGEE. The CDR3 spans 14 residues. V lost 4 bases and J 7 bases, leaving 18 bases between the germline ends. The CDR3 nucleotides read TGTGCCAGCAGCTCTCTCGGGGGGCTAGGAGAGCAGTACTTC. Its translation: CASSSLGGLGEQYF. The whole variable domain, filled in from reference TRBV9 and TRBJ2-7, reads DSGVTQTPKHLITATGQRVTLRCSPRSGDLSVYWYQQSLDQGLQFLIQYYNGEERAKGNILERFSAQQFPDLHSELNLSSLELGDSALYFCASSSLGGLGEQYFGPGTRLTVT.

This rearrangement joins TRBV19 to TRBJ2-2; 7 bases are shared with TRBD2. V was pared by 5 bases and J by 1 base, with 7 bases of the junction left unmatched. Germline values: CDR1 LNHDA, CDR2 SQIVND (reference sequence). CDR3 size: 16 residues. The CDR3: CASSSRVAGNTGELFF. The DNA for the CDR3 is TGTGCCAGTAGTTCCCGGGTAGCGGGGAACACCGGGGAGCTGTTTTTT.

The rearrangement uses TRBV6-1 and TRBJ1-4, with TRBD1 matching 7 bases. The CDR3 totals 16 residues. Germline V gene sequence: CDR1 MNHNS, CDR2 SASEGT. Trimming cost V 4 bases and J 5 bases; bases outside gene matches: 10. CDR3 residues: CASSARIQGGNEKLFF. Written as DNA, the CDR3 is TGTGCCAGCAGTGCTCGTATTCAGGGGGGAAATGAAAAACTGTTTTTT.

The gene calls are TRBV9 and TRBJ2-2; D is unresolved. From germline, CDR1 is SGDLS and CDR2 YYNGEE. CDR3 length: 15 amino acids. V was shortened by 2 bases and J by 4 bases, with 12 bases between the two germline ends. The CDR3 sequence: CASSVNLGITGELFF. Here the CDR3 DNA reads TGTGCCAGCAGCGTGAACTTGGGCATCACCGGGGAGCTGTTTTTT.